The 14 T cell receptor beta chains below come from one sample, sequenced in a study of T cell responses to AZD1222 COVID-19 vaccine. Data came from immunoSEQ multiplex PCR; TCRdb stores just in-frame clones and leaves some out. The table shows approximately 150,000 clones, with around nine tenths occurring only once. The input for sequencing was peripheral blood, taken 28 days after the second AZD1222 dose. These receptors were collected from an adult who received the AZD1222 COVID-19 vaccine.

The chain joins TRBV5-1 to TRBJ2-5; possibly TRBD1 for D (6 bases). Germline lookup yields CDR1 SGHRS and CDR2 YFSETQ. There are 14 residues in the CDR3. V gave up 0 bases and J gave up 14 bases, with 20 bases separating them. For the CDR3, the DNA is TGCGCCAGCAGCTTGGGTGGGGGCTATTTTTCCCCATACTTC. Its protein is CASSLGGGYFSPYF.

The chain has TRBV4-1 and TRBJ2-4; D is undetermined. The CDR3 is 11 amino acids. V lost 1 base and J lost 7, with 2 bases in between. CDR1 MGHRA and CDR2 YSYEKL come from the germline V gene. CDR3: CASSQGNIQYF. In nucleotides, the CDR3 is TGCGCCAGCAGCCAAGGGAACATTCAGTACTTC.

The chain couples TRBV5-6 to TRBJ2-1; D is possibly TRBD1 or TRBD2 (5 bases each). Trimming removed 4 bases from V and 2 bases from J, with 10 bases in between. CDR1 is SGHDT, CDR2 YYEEEE, per germline. The CDR3 extends over 14 amino acids. CDR3: CASSDPGPYNEQFF. CDR3 coding DNA: TGTGCCAGCAGCGATCCGGGGCCCTACAATGAGCAGTTCTTC.

V is TRBV4-2 and J is TRBJ2-7, with 7 bases that match TRBD2. The CDR3 runs to 15 residues. In germline, CDR1 is LGHNA, CDR2 YNFKEQ. V lost 5 bases to trimming and J lost 2 bases; unmatched junction nucleotides: 9. As DNA, the CDR3 is TGTGCCAGCAGCTCGAGCGGGGTAGGCCCCTACGAGCAGTACTTC. It specifies CASSSSGVGPYEQYF.

This clone has a handful of counts. This chain uses TRBV18 with TRBJ2-7; 9 bases align to TRBD1. V dropped 10 bases and J dropped 3; count of bases not matched to a gene: 7. CDR1 is KGHSH and CDR2 is LQKENI in the germline V gene. This CDR3 comprises 13 residues. CDR3 sequence: CATGWDRDYEQYF. The CDR3 nucleotides are TGTGCCACAGGATGGGACAGGGACTACGAGCAGTACTTC.

V gene TRBV2 combines with J gene TRBJ2-7, with no clear D. CDR1 is SNHLY, CDR2 FYNNEI, per germline. The ends were cut back, 8 bases at V and 6 bases at J, with 11 bases in the middle. The CDR3 has 11 residues. The CDR3 reads CASGALAEQYF. The CDR3 DNA reads as TGTGCCAGCGGAGCCCTCGCCGAGCAGTACTTC.

The chain has TRBV3-1 (or the pseudogene TRBV3-2) and TRBJ1-2; the D gene is possibly TRBD1 (6 bases). The CDR3 spans 15 residues. The germline CDR1 and CDR2 sequences are LGHDT and YNNKEL (reference sequence). V was shortened by 5 bases and J by 4 bases, with 17 bases between the two germline ends. CDR3 amino acids: CASSWTADPTYGYTF. The CDR3, as DNA: TGTGCCAGCAGCTGGACAGCCGACCCGACCTATGGCTACACCTTC.

The chain employs TRBV5-1 and TRBJ1-1; D gene unclear. The CDR3 is made up of 14 amino acids. V was trimmed by 0 bases and J by 8 bases, leaving 14 bases between them. Germline CDR1 is SGHRS and CDR2 is YFSETQ. The CDR3 region is CASSLAQSPGEAFF. The CDR3 DNA sequence: TGCGCCAGCAGCTTGGCCCAGTCTCCGGGGGAAGCTTTCTTT.

This clone was detected once. The chain links TRBV4-1 to TRBJ1-2; TRBD1 aligns across 8 bases. The CDR3 is made up of 14 amino acids. CDR1 is MGHRA and CDR2 is YSYEKL in the germline V gene. V gave up 4 bases and J gave up 6 bases; unmatched junction bases: 7. The CDR3 sequence is CASSPQGASNGYTF. CDR3 DNA sequence: TGCGCCAGCAGCCCCCAGGGGGCTTCGAATGGCTACACCTTC.

J is TRBJ1-1 and V is TRBV19; 7 bases are a match to TRBD1. This CDR3 is built from 13 residues. Germline loops: CDR1 LNHDA, CDR2 SQIVND (reference sequence). The junction had 3 bases not matched to a gene; V was cut back by 5 bases and J by 3 bases. CDR3 DNA: TGTGCCAGTAGTGTCGACAGGGACACTGAAGCTTTCTTT. Its translation: CASSVDRDTEAFF.

The chain carries TRBV10-3 and TRBJ2-1; weak D call: TRBD2 (5 bases). Germline V CDR1 and CDR2: ENHRY, SYGVKD. Trimming pared 0 bases from V and 15 bases from J, leaving 12 bases between. CDR3 size: 12 residues. CDR3: CAISESLANLFF. DNA for the CDR3: TGTGCCATCAGTGAGTCCCTAGCTAATCTGTTCTTC.

This chain links TRBV10-1 with TRBJ2-3, with TRBD2 matching over 10 bases. The CDR3 runs 18 residues. The germline V gene encodes CDR1 WNHNN and CDR2 SYGVQD (reference sequence). The V and J ends lost 0 bases and 2 bases, in that order; junction bases with no gene match: 8. The CDR3 region has the DNA TGCGCCAGCAGTGAGTCGAGCGGAGCGGGGGGGACCACAGATACGCAGTATTTT. Amino acid sequence: CASSESSGAGGTTDTQYF.

The rearrangement links TRBV4-2 to TRBJ2-7; 11 nucleotides align to TRBD2. The CDR3 covers 15 residues. From germline, CDR1 is LGHNA and CDR2 YNFKEQ. V dropped 4 bases and J dropped 2; count of bases not matched to a gene: 4. CDR3 residues: CASSPRLAGTYEQYF. For the CDR3, the DNA is TGTGCCAGCAGCCCCAGACTAGCGGGGACCTACGAGCAGTACTTC.

The sample holds a few counts of this clone. The rearrangement joins TRBV9 to TRBJ1-5, with TRBD1 matching 7 bases. Trimming removed 0 bases from V and 6 bases from J; junction bases left unmatched: 6. The CDR3 contains 15 residues. Germline assignment: CDR1 SGDLS and CDR2 YYNGEE. DNA of the CDR3: TGTGCCAGCAGCGTAGAACCAGGGGGAGGTCAGCCCCAGCATTTT. It encodes CASSVEPGGGQPQHF.